These 9 T cell receptor beta chains were sequenced from one sample in a study of blood T cells in healthy people across ages. Primers used in a second PCR of about 6 to 11 cycles were a sample-barcoded 5' primer and a J-beta primer mix. TCRdb reprocessed the 5' RACE reads via MiXCR and lists one record per CDR3 protein. The sample comprises about 930,000 distinct CDR3 sequences, approximately 32% of which are singletons, and about 9.4% rests with the top ten. The same specimen was also included in a second study, on T cells of mothers and their children.

Sample: blood. The receptors stem from a woman in her thirties or forties in good health.

The chain links TRBV7-9 to TRBJ2-5, with a possible D match to TRBD2 (6 bases). This CDR3 region has 16 residues. Germline V lookup: CDR1 SEHNR, CDR2 FQNEAQ (reference sequence). Trimming shortened V by 5 bases and J by 4 bases, and 20 bases separated the two germline ends. CDR3 in amino acids: CASSPEVGRGGETQYF. The CDR3 DNA sequence: TGTGCCAGCAGCCCAGAGGTGGGAAGGGGAGGAGAGACCCAGTACTTC.

The chain carries TRBV5-1 and TRBJ2-7, with a weak D call TRBD1 (6 bases). CDR1 and CDR2 (germline): SGHRS, YFSETQ. V was pared by 1 base and J by 2 bases, with 13 bases between. The CDR3 consists of 15 residues. The CDR3: CASSLSPGDPYEQYF. The CDR3, as DNA: TGCGCCAGCAGCTTGTCGCCAGGGGATCCCTACGAGCAGTACTTC.

In regard to this clonotype: A read error is possible here, since a much larger clone lies one base away. V is TRBV24-1 and J is TRBJ2-7; TRBD1 agrees at 7 bases. The V segment lost 6 bases and the J segment 7 bases; nucleotides outside the gene matches: 11. Germline V CDR1 and CDR2: KGHDR, SFDVKD. The CDR3 length is 14 residues. The CDR3 DNA reads as TGTGCCACCAGTAGGGGGCGCCCCTACAATGAGCAGTACTTC. This encodes CATSRGRPYNEQYF.

Only a few counts were recorded for this clonotype. This rearrangement joins TRBV7-9 to TRBJ1-1; D perhaps matches TRBD1 (5 bases). Deletions cut 7 bases from V and 7 bases from J, with 16 bases between. This CDR3 is built from 13 residues. The V gene's germline CDR1 is SEHNR and CDR2 FQNEAQ (reference sequence). The CDR3 region has the DNA TGTGCCAGCACCAGAGCCCCTGGGGGTGAAGCTTTCTTT. This sequence encodes CASTRAPGGEAFF.

This clonotype was detected ten times or more. The chain employs TRBV29-1 and TRBJ2-6, with D tentatively TRBD1 or TRBD2 (5 bases each). There are 16 residues in the CDR3. Germline CDR1 and CDR2: SQVTM and ANQGSEA. V gave up 6 bases and J gave up 3 bases, with 18 bases separating them. The CDR3 bases are TGCAGCGTCGCCCTTTTGTGGGGGAGTGGGGCCAACGTCCTGACTTTC. It specifies CSVALLWGSGANVLTF. Full variable domain (missing parts from reference TRBV29-1 and TRBJ2-6): SAVISQKPSRDICQRGTSLTIQCQVDSQVTMMFWYRQQPGQSLTLIATANQGSEATYESGFVIDKFPISRPNLTFSTLTVSNMSPEDSSIYLCSVALLWGSGANVLTFGAGSRLTVL.

This clonotype has ten or more counts. V usage is TRBV20-1 and J usage is TRBJ2-7; TRBD2 agrees at 7 bases. Germline CDR1 reads DFQATT; CDR2 reads SNEGSKA (reference sequence). This CDR3 has 14 residues. Unmatched junction bases numbered 4, after V lost 0 bases and J lost 2 bases. The CDR3 bases are TGCAGTGCTAGAGAGGGGGGGAAGACCTACGAGCAGTACTTC. Residues: CSAREGGKTYEQYF.

The chain is built from TRBV7-9 and TRBJ1-2; no clear D gene. Per germline, CDR1 SEHNR and CDR2 FQNEAQ (reference sequence). Trimming left V 3 bases short and J 3 bases short, with 14 bases between. The CDR3 sequence is 15 residues long. The CDR3 is CASSFGGVSHYGYTF. CDR3 sequence (DNA): TGTGCCAGCAGCTTCGGCGGGGTCTCGCACTATGGCTACACCTTC.

This chain links TRBV7-3 with TRBJ2-1, with TRBD2 matching 9 bases. This CDR3 is built from 19 residues. Germline lookup yields CDR1 SGHTA and CDR2 FQGTGA. V shed 1 base, J shed 0 bases, and the junction held 10 bases outside the gene matches. The CDR3 nucleotides are TGTGCCAGCAGCTTAAAGATCGCTAGCGGGGATAGCTCCTACAATGAGCAGTTCTTC. It encodes CASSLKIASGDSSYNEQFF.

The genes are TRBV7-2 and TRBJ1-1, with D maybe TRBD1 (6 bases). Per germline, CDR1 SGHTA and CDR2 FQGNSA. CDR3 length: 15 residues. The V and J ends lost 1 base and 1 base respectively, with 10 bases between them. DNA for the CDR3: TGTGCCAGCAGCTTAGGGGACAAATCGAACACTGAAGCTTTCTTT. It encodes CASSLGDKSNTEAFF.